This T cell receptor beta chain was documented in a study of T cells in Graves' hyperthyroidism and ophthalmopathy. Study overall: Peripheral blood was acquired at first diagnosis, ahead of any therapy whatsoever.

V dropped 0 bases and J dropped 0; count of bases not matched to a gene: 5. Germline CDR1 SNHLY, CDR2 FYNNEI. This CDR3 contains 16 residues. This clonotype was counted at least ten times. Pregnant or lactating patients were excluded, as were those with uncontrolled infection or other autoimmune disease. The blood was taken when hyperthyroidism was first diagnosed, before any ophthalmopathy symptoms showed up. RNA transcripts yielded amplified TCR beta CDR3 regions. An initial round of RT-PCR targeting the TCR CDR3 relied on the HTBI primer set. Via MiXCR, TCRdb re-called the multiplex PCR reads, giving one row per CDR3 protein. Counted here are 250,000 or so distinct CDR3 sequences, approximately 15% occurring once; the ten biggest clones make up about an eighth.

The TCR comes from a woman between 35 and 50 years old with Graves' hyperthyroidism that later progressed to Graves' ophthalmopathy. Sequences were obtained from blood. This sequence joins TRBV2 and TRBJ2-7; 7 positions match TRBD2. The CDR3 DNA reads TGTGCCAGCAGTGAAGCTAGCGGGCATAGCTCCTACGAGCAGTACTTC. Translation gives CASSEASGHSSYEQYF.